The rows below give T cell receptor beta chains drawn from one sample of a study of blood T cell repertoires in COVID-19. Clones were sequenced by immunoSEQ multiplex PCR, and TCRdb holds only the in-frame ones, with some missing. The table records 250,000 to 300,000 clones, roughly 90% of them present only once. What was sequenced was peripheral blood. The receptors derive from a young woman with COVID-19, enrolled during active disease. The CDR3 runs from the conserved cysteine through the conserved F or W. A D gene is named only where the DNA matches it firmly. The size field is filled for only some rows; it gives once, few, many or a size class.

CDR3 protein	CDR3 DNA	D gene	clone size	V gene	J gene
CASSGGQGAVFGSNQPQHF	TGTGCCAGTAGTGGGGGACAGGGGGCGGTCTTTGGGAGCAATCAGCCCCAGCATTTT	TRBD1	.	TRBV19	TRBJ1-5
CASSPGLAGPEGELFF	TGCGCCAGCAGCCCTGGACTAGCGGGACCTGAGGGGGAGCTGTTTTTT	TRBD2	once	TRBV5-1	TRBJ2-2
CASSEGQINTEAFF	TGTGCCAGCAGTGAAGGACAAATCAACACTGAAGCTTTCTTT	.	once	TRBV2	TRBJ1-1
CASSYGLAGEQYF	TGCGCCAGCAGCTACGGACTAGCTGGCGAGCAGTACTTC	TRBD2	once	TRBV4-3	TRBJ2-7
CASSGVRTGYGYTF	TGTGCCAGCAGTGGGGTGCGGACAGGGTATGGCTACACCTTC	TRBD1	.	TRBV28	TRBJ1-2
CASRLVTGGRGPQHF	TGTGCCAGTCGTTTAGTTACAGGGGGCCGAGGGCCCCAGCATTTT	TRBD1	.	TRBV19	TRBJ1-5
CASSVDLAGAYNEQFF	TGTGCCAGCAGCGTAGATCTAGCGGGGGCCTACAATGAGCAGTTCTTC	TRBD2	.	TRBV9	TRBJ2-1
CASSQEGREQYF	TGTGCCAGCAGTCAGGAGGGCAGGGAGCAGTACTTC	.	.	TRBV6-6	TRBJ2-7
CASSNRSYRIRDSFSPYNEQFF	TGCGCCAGCAGTAATCGCTCTTACCGAATCCGGGACAGCTTTTCTCCTTACAATGAGCAGTTCTTC	TRBD1	.	TRBV5-1	TRBJ2-1
CASRGEGSIPNQPQHF	TGTGCCAGCAGGGGGGAGGGGTCCATCCCCAATCAGCCCCAGCATTTT	.	.	TRBV28	TRBJ1-5
CASSEGTLYEQYF	TGTGCCAGCAGCGAGGGTACGCTCTACGAGCAGTACTTC	.	few	TRBV7-8	TRBJ2-7
CASTTLAGFPLEQFF	TGTGCCAGTACCACCTTGGCGGGATTCCCCCTCGAGCAGTTCTTC	.	.	TRBV19	TRBJ2-1
CAWTRGHETQYF	TGTGCCTGGACCCGGGGACACGAGACCCAGTACTTC	.	.	TRBV30	TRBJ2-5
CASSLDSSYEQYF	TGCGCCAGCAGCCTTGATAGCTCCTACGAGCAGTACTTC	.	few	TRBV4-1	TRBJ2-7
CATSRTIGTGGRDTQYF	TGTGCCACCAGCAGAACGATCGGGACAGGGGGCCGAGATACGCAGTATTTT	TRBD1	.	TRBV15	TRBJ2-3
CASSWGQGSTIYF	TGTGCCAGCAGTTGGGGACAGGGGAGCACCATATATTTT	TRBD1	.	TRBV28	TRBJ1-3
CASRYGQGVGSPLHF	TGTGCCAGCAGATACGGACAGGGGGTTGGTTCACCCCTCCACTTT	TRBD1	.	TRBV7-9	TRBJ1-6
CASSPRDRDYSPLHF	TGTGCCAGTTCACCCCGGGACAGGGATTATTCACCCCTCCACTTT	TRBD1	.	TRBV28	TRBJ1-6
CASSSTLAGPSPEQYF	TGTGCCAGCAGCTCAACCCTAGCGGGCCCCTCCCCCGAGCAGTACTTC	TRBD2	.	TRBV7-8	TRBJ2-7
CASSLCGSPYEQYF	TGTGCCAGCAGTTTGTGCGGGAGCCCCTACGAGCAGTACTTC	TRBD2	.	TRBV27	TRBJ2-7
CASSYSGAGTSQPQHF	TGTGCCAGCAGTTACTCGGGGGCAGGGACCAGTCAGCCCCAGCATTTT	.	.	TRBV6-5	TRBJ1-5
CASRQASSGNTIYF	TGTGCCAGCAGACAGGCAAGCTCTGGAAACACCATATATTTT	.	.	TRBV6-5	TRBJ1-3
CASSRTGANEKLFF	TGTGCCAGCAGCCGGACAGGGGCTAATGAAAAACTGTTTTTT	TRBD1	medium-sized	TRBV6-5	TRBJ1-4
CSVGTGRTEAFF	TGCAGCGTTGGGACAGGGAGAACTGAAGCTTTCTTT	TRBD1	.	TRBV29-1	TRBJ1-1
CACVGPGYTEAFF	TGTGCCTGCGTAGGGCCGGGGTACACTGAAGCTTTCTTT	.	.	TRBV30	TRBJ1-1
CASSFMDSSYNEQFF	TGTGCCAGCAGCTTTATGGACAGCTCCTACAATGAGCAGTTCTTC	.	.	TRBV11-3	TRBJ2-1
CASSIQGSGTDTQYF	TGTGCCAGCAGCATCCAGGGGAGCGGCACAGATACGCAGTATTTT	.	.	TRBV7-2	TRBJ2-3
CASSQKRTSGSTDTQYF	TGCGCCAGCAGCCAAAAAAGGACTAGCGGGAGCACAGATACGCAGTATTTT	TRBD2	.	TRBV4-1	TRBJ2-3
CASSLAGNTEAFF	TGTGCCAGCAGTTTAGCAGGGAACACTGAAGCTTTCTTT	.	.	TRBV28	TRBJ1-1
CASRATQGHGNTIYF	TGTGCCAGCAGAGCAACCCAGGGGCATGGAAACACCATATATTTT	.	few	TRBV28	TRBJ1-3
CASSLSSTANTGELFF	TGTGCCAGCAGCTTAAGCTCAACAGCGAACACCGGGGAGCTGTTTTTT	.	once	TRBV11-2	TRBJ2-2
CASSEGQGTDTQYF	TGTGCCAGCAGTGAAGGACAAGGCACAGATACGCAGTATTTT	.	.	TRBV6-1	TRBJ2-3
CASSLAGQSGYGYTF	TGTGCCAGCAGCTTAGCCGGACAGTCCGGCTATGGCTACACCTTC	.	.	TRBV7-9	TRBJ1-2
CASSLSGTANEKLFF	TGTGCCAGCAGTCTCTCCGGGACAGCTAATGAAAAACTGTTTTTT	TRBD1	.	TRBV9	TRBJ1-4
CASSKGSSGSNEQFF	TGTGCCAGCAGTAAGGGGTCTAGCGGGAGCAATGAGCAGTTCTTC	TRBD2	.	TRBV27	TRBJ2-1
CASSFGFRGKKTNTEAFF	TGTGCCAGCAGTTTCGGTTTCAGGGGAAAGAAAACAAACACTGAAGCTTTCTTT	.	.	TRBV28	TRBJ1-1
CSALAPAHYEQYF	TGCAGCGCTCTAGCGCCCGCTCACTACGAGCAGTACTTC	.	.	TRBV29-1	TRBJ2-7
CASSPGTSGRERFTGELFF	TGTGCCAGCAGCCCCGGGACTAGCGGGAGAGAAAGGTTCACCGGGGAGCTGTTTTTT	TRBD2	.	TRBV7-8	TRBJ2-2
CASSQPGTSPSYEQYF	TGCGCCAGCAGCCAACCGGGGACTTCTCCCTCCTACGAGCAGTACTTC	.	.	TRBV4-1	TRBJ2-7
CASSYSPSLLAGANEQFF	TGTGCCAGCAGTTACTCCCCCTCCCTGCTAGCGGGAGCCAATGAGCAGTTCTTC	TRBD2	once	TRBV6-2/TRBV6-3	TRBJ2-1
CASSLNRDNSPLHF	TGTGCCAGCAGCTTGAACAGGGATAATTCACCCCTCCACTTT	.	.	TRBV7-9	TRBJ1-6
CASSIGVGRDSNQPQHF	TGTGCCAGTAGTATCGGAGTGGGGCGGGATAGCAATCAGCCCCAGCATTTT	.	.	TRBV19	TRBJ1-5
CASSPLGRVFTEAFF	TGTGCCAGCAGCCCCTTAGGGAGGGTATTCACTGAAGCTTTCTTT	.	.	TRBV7-9	TRBJ1-1
CASSPLDGWQAEAFF	TGTGCCAGCTCACCATTGGATGGGTGGCAGGCGGAAGCTTTCTTT	.	.	TRBV18	TRBJ1-1
CASSGGRTSRSGELFF	TGTGCCAGTAGTGGGGGGCGGACTAGCAGGTCCGGGGAGCTGTTTTTT	TRBD2	.	TRBV19	TRBJ2-2